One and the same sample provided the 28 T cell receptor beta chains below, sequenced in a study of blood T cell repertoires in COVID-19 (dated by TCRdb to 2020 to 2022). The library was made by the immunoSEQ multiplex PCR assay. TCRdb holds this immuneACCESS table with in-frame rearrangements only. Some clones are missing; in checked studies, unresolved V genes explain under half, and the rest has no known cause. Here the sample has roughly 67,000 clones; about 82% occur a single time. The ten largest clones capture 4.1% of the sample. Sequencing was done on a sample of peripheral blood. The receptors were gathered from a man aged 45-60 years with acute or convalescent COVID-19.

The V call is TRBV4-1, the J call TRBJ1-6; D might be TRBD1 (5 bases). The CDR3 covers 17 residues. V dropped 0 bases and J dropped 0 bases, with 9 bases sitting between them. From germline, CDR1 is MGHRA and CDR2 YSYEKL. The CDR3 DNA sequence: TGCGCCAGCAGCCAAGATCGGGGGAGCTCCTATAATTCACCCCTCCACTTT. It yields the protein CASSQDRGSSYNSPLHF.

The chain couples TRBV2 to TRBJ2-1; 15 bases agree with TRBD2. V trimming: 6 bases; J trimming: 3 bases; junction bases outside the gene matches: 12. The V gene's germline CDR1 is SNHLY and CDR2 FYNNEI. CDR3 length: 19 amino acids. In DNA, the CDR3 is TGTGCCAGCAGCCCGAACCCGGGACTAGCGGGGGGCTACTACAATGAGCAGTTCTTC. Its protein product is CASSPNPGLAGGYYNEQFF.

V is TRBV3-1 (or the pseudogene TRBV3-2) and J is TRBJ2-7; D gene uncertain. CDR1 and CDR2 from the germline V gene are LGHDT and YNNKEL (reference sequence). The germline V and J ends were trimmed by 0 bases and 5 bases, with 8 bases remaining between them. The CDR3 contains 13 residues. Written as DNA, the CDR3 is TGTGCCAGCAGCCAAGATGGTGTAGACGAGCAGTACTTC. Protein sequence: CASSQDGVDEQYF.

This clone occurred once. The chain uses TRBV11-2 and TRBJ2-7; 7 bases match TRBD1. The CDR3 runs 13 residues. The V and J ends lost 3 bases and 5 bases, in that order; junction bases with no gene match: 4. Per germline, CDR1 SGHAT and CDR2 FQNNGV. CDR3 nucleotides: TGTGCCAGCAGCTTCGACAGGGACAACGAGCAGTACTTC. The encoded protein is CASSFDRDNEQYF.

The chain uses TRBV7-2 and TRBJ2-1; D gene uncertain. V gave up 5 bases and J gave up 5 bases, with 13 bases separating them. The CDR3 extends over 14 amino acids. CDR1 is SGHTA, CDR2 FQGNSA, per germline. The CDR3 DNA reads TGTGCCAGCAGCGCTGAGCTAGTCCACAATGAGCAGTTCTTC. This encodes CASSAELVHNEQFF.

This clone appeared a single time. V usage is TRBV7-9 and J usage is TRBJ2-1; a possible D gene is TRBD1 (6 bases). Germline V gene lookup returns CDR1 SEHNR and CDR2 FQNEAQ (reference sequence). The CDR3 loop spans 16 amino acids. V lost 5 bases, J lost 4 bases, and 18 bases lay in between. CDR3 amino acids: CASSAPKGQTYNEQFF. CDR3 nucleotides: TGTGCCAGCAGCGCTCCCAAGGGACAAACTTACAATGAGCAGTTCTTC.

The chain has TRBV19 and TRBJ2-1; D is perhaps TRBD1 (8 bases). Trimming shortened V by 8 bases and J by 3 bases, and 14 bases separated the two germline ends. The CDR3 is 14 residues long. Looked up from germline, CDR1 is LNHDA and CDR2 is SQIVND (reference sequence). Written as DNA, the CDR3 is TGTGCCAGTCAGACAGGGGAGGGCTACAATGAGCAGTTCTTC. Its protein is CASQTGEGYNEQFF.

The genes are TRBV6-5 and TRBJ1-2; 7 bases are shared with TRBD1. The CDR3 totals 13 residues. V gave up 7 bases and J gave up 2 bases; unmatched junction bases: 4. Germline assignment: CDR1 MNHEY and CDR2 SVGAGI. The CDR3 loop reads CASTSTGNYGYTF. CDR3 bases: TGTGCCAGCACCTCGACAGGGAACTATGGCTACACCTTC.

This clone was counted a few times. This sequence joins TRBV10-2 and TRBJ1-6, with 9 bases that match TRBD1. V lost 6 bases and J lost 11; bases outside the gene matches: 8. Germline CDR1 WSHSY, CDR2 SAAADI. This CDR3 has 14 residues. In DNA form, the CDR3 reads TGCGCCAGCAGAGCCGGGACAGGGAGAACACCCCTCCACTTT. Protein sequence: CASRAGTGRTPLHF.

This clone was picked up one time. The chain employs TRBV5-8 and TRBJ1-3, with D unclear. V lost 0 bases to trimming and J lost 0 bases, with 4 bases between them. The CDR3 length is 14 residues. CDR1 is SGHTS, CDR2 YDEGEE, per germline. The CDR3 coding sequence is TGTGCCAGCAGCTTGGGAGGCTCTGGAAACACCATATATTTT. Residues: CASSLGGSGNTIYF.

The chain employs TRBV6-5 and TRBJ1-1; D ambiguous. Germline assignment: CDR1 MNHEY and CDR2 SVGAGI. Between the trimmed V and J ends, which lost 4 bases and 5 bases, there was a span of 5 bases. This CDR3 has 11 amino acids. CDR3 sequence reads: CASSFRTEAFF. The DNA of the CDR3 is TGTGCCAGCAGTTTTCGGACTGAAGCTTTCTTT.

CDR3 residues: CASSLSPSGIPAYEQYF. CDR3 bases: TGTGCCAGCAGCTTATCGCCTAGCGGGATTCCTGCCTACGAGCAGTACTTC. V and J are TRBV7-2 and TRBJ2-7; 9 positions match TRBD2. J lost 2 bases, V lost 2 bases, and 10 bases had no gene match. CDR1 SGHTA and CDR2 FQGNSA come from the germline V gene. The CDR3 has 17 residues.

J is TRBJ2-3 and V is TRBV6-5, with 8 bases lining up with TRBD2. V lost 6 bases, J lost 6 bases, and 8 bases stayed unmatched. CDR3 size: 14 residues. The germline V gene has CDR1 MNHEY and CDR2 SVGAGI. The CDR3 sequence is CASRGAGAWDTQYF. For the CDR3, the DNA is TGTGCCAGCAGGGGAGCGGGGGCCTGGGATACGCAGTATTTT.

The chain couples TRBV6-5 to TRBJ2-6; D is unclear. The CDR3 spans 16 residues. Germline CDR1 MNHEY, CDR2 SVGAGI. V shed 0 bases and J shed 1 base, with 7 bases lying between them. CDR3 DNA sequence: TGTGCCAGCAGTTACTCGCTCAGGTCTGGGGCCAACGTCCTGACTTTC. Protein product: CASSYSLRSGANVLTF.

This CDR3 is CASRDSATNEKLFF. In DNA form, the CDR3 reads TGTGCCAGCAGAGACAGTGCAACTAATGAAAAACTGTTTTTT. The gene calls are TRBV6-5 and TRBJ1-4; tentatively, D is TRBD1 (5 bases). Germline assignment: CDR1 MNHEY and CDR2 SVGAGI. CDR3 length: 14 residues. The V and J ends lost 6 bases and 0 bases respectively, with 8 bases between them.

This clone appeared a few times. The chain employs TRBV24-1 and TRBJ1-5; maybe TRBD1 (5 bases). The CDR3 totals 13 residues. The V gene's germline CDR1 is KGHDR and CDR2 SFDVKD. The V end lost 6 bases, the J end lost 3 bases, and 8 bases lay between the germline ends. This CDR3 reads CATSPGHNQPQHF. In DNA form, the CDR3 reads TGTGCCACCAGTCCAGGACACAATCAGCCCCAGCATTTT.

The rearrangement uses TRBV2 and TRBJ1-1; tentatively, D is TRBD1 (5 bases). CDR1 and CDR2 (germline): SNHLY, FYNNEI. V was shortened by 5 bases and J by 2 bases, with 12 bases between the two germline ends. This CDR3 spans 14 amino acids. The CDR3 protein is CASSPRAVNTEAFF. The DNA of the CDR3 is TGTGCCAGCAGTCCCAGGGCAGTAAACACTGAAGCTTTCTTT.

In DNA, the CDR3 is TGTGCCTGGAGTTTTACAGGGGGCACTGAAGCTTTCTTT. Translation gives CAWSFTGGTEAFF. The chain joins TRBV30 to TRBJ1-1; 8 bases line up with TRBD1. V lost 2 bases and J lost 4; bases outside the gene matches: 3. CDR1 is GTSNPN, CDR2 SVGIG, per germline (reference sequence). The CDR3 is made up of 13 amino acids.

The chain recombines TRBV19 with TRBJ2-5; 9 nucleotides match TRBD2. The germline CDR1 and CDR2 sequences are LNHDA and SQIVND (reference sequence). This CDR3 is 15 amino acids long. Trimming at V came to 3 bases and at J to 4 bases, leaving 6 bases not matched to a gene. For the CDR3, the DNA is TGTGCCAGTAGTATCCCTAGCGGGGTCGGAGAGACCCAGTACTTC. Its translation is CASSIPSGVGETQYF.

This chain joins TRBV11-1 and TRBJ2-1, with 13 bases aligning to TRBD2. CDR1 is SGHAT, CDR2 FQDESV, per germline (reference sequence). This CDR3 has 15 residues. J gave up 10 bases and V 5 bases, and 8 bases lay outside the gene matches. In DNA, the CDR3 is TGTGCCAGCAGCGCCGGACTAGCGGGAGAAAGGGAGCAGTTCTTC. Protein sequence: CASSAGLAGEREQFF.

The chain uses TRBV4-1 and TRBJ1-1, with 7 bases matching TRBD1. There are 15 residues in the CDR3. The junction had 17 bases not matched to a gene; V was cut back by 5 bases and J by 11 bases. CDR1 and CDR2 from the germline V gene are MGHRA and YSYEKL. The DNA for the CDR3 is TGCGCCAGCAGCTCTTACAGGGGTCCTGCGATGTTGGCTTTCTTT. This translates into CASSSYRGPAMLAFF.

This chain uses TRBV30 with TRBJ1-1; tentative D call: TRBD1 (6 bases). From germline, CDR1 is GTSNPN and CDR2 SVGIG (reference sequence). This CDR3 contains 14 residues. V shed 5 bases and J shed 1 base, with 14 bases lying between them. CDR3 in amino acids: CAWGRTASNTEAFF. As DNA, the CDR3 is TGTGCCTGGGGTCGGACAGCCTCGAACACTGAAGCTTTCTTT.

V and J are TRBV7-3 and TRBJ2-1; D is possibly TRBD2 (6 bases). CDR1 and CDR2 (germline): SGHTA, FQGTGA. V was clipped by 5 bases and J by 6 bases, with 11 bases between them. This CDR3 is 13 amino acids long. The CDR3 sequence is CASSPGLFNEQFF. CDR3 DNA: TGTGCCAGCAGCCCGGGACTTTTCAATGAGCAGTTCTTC.

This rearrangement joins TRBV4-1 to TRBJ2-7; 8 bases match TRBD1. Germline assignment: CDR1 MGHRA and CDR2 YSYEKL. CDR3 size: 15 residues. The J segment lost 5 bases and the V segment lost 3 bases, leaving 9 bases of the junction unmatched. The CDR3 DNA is TGCGCCAGCAGCCAGGTGGACAGGGACGGGGACGAGCAGTACTTC. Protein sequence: CASSQVDRDGDEQYF.

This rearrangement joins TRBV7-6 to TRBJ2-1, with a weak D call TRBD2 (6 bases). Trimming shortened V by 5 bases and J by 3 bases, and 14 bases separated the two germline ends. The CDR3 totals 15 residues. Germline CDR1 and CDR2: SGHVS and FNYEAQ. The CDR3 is CASSELARDYNEQFF. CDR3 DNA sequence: TGTGCCAGCAGCGAGCTAGCGAGGGACTACAATGAGCAGTTCTTC. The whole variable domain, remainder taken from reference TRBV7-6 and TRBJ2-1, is GAGVSQSPRYKVTKRGQDVALRCDPISGHVSLYWYRQALGQGPEFLTYFNYEAQQDKSGLPNDRFSAERPEGSISTLTIQRTEQRDSAMYRCASSELARDYNEQFFGPGTRLTVL.

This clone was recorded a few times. CDR3 nucleotides: TGTGCCTGGAGTGCCTCTAGCGACAGGGCGGGCGCTGAAGCTTTCTTT. Translating it yields CAWSASSDRAGAEAFF. The chain couples TRBV30 to TRBJ1-1; 7 bases are a match to TRBD1. The CDR3 contains 16 residues. V was pared by 1 base and J by 6 bases, with 14 bases of the junction left unmatched. Germline V gene sequence: CDR1 GTSNPN, CDR2 SVGIG (reference sequence).

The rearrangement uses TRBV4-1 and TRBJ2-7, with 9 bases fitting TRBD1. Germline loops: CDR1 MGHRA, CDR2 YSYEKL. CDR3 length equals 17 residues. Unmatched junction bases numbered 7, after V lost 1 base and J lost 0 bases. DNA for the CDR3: TGCGCCAGCAGCCAAGCGACCATGACAGGGGGCTCCTACGAGCAGTACTTC. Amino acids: CASSQATMTGGSYEQYF.

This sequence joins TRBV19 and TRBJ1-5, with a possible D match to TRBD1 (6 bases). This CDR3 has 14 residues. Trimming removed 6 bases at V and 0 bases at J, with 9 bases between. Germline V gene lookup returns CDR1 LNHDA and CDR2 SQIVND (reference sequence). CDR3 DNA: TGTGCCAGTAGCCTGGACAGTAGCAATCAGCCCCAGCATTTT. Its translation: CASSLDSSNQPQHF.